These 25 T cell receptor beta chains came from one sample sequenced in a study of cytotoxic CD8 clonotypes in ibrutinib-treated CLL. Measured with immunoSEQ multiplex PCR; TCRdb has only the in-frame clones, and not every one. The repertoire consists of 250,000 to 350,000 clones, with 65% to 85% occurring once and the leading ten covering roughly 6%. The sample here was PBMCs, taken at disease progression, from a patient treated with ibrutinib. Source of these receptors: a human donor with chronic lymphocytic leukemia.

The chain carries TRBV10-3 and TRBJ2-1, with D possibly TRBD2 on 6 matching bases. Trimming stripped 3 bases from V and 7 bases from J, with 16 bases between. The CDR3 covers 15 residues. Looked up from germline, CDR1 is ENHRY and CDR2 is SYGVKD. The CDR3 nucleotides read TGTGCCATCAGTGATTCGCCTAGCGTGCAGAATGAGCAGTTCTTC. Protein sequence: CAISDSPSVQNEQFF.

There are a few counts of this clone. This chain joins TRBV11-3 and TRBJ2-3, with TRBD1 matching over 8 bases. Germline CDR1 and CDR2: SGHNT and YENEEA. CDR3 length: 17 amino acids. V was pared by 1 base and J by 1 base, with 7 bases of the junction left unmatched. In nucleotides, the CDR3 is TGTGCCAGCAGCTTAGGCGGGGACAGGATTGGCACAGATACGCAGTATTTT. Translated, it gives CASSLGGDRIGTDTQYF. Filled out from reference TRBV11-3 and TRBJ2-3, the complete variable domain reads EAGVVQSPRYKIIEKKQPVAFWCNPISGHNTLYWYLQNLGQGPELLIRYENEEAVDDSQLPKDRFSAERLKGVDSTLKIQPAELGDSAVYLCASSLGGDRIGTDTQYFGPGTRLTVL.

The chain uses TRBV2 and TRBJ2-5; TRBD1 aligns across 7 bases. In germline, CDR1 is SNHLY, CDR2 FYNNEI. CDR3 length: 17 amino acids. The V segment lost 6 bases and the J segment 5 bases; nucleotides outside the gene matches: 18. CDR3: CASRGRWGQFTRETQYF. The CDR3, as DNA: TGTGCCAGCAGGGGACGATGGGGACAGTTTACAAGGGAGACCCAGTACTTC.

The chain combines TRBV4-3 with TRBJ2-5; D unclear. The CDR3 is made up of 15 amino acids. CDR1 and CDR2 from the germline V gene are LGHNA and YSLEER. V was pared by 1 base and J by 9 bases, with 18 bases between. The CDR3 region has the DNA TGCGCCAGCAGCCAAGTAGGATGGGGTAAGACGGCCCAGTACTTC. Translation gives CASSQVGWGKTAQYF.

This clone was observed a handful of times. The genes are TRBV2 and TRBJ2-7; no reliable D call. The length of the CDR3 is 10 residues. The V and J ends lost 8 bases and 3 bases respectively, with 5 bases between them. Germline V gives CDR1 SNHLY, CDR2 FYNNEI. CDR3 sequence: CASRGYEQYF. CDR3 sequence (DNA): TGTGCCAGCCGAGGCTACGAGCAGTACTTC.

The chain recombines TRBV4-1 with TRBJ2-7; D not resolved. The germline V and J ends were trimmed by 5 bases and 2 bases, with 13 bases remaining between them. Germline V gene sequence: CDR1 MGHRA, CDR2 YSYEKL. This CDR3 comprises 14 residues. Here the CDR3 reads CASSDTPSAYEQYF. Written as DNA, the CDR3 is TGCGCCAGCAGCGATACTCCATCGGCCTACGAGCAGTACTTC.

The V call is TRBV7-3, the J call TRBJ2-3, with 12 bases aligning to TRBD2. After removal of 0 bases from V and 0 bases from J, the junction contained 4 bases not matched to a gene. The V gene's germline CDR1 is SGHTA and CDR2 FQGTGA. The CDR3 is made up of 18 amino acids. The CDR3 DNA reads as TGTGCCAGCAGCTTAACAGGACTAGCGGGAACTAGCACAGATACGCAGTATTTT. It is translated as CASSLTGLAGTSTDTQYF.

The rearrangement uses TRBV10-3 and TRBJ2-3; a weak D match, TRBD2 (7 bases). The CDR3 extends over 13 amino acids. Trimming left V 2 bases short and J 8 bases short, with 11 bases between. The germline V gene has CDR1 ENHRY and CDR2 SYGVKD. The CDR3 reads CAISEAGASTQYF. CDR3 nucleotide sequence: TGTGCCATCAGTGAGGCGGGGGCGTCTACGCAGTATTTT.

The gene calls are TRBV28 and TRBJ2-5, with a weak D call TRBD2 (6 bases). The length of the CDR3 is 13 residues. Germline V CDR1 and CDR2: MDHEN, SYDVKM. V was shortened by 5 bases and J by 5 bases, with 12 bases between the two germline ends. CDR3 in amino acids: CASSGGARETQYF. Here the CDR3 DNA reads TGTGCCAGCAGTGGCGGGGCTCGCGAGACCCAGTACTTC.

The chain has TRBV6-1 and TRBJ2-3; 10 bases are a match to TRBD1. Germline loops: CDR1 MNHNS, CDR2 SASEGT. V lost 4 bases and J lost 1; bases outside the gene matches: 8. The CDR3 has 17 residues. The CDR3 reads CASSGGTGTGGTDTQYF. The CDR3, as DNA: TGTGCCAGCAGTGGGGGTACCGGGACAGGGGGCACAGATACGCAGTATTTT.

This chain links TRBV6-5 with TRBJ2-5; D is perhaps TRBD1 or TRBD2 (5 bases each). The germline V gene encodes CDR1 MNHEY and CDR2 SVGAGI. V was cut by 6 bases and J by 3 bases, with 8 bases left in between. The CDR3 loop spans 12 amino acids. CDR3 in amino acids: CASRLGEETQYF. The CDR3 DNA follows: TGTGCCAGCAGGCTGGGGGAAGAGACCCAGTACTTC.

The CDR3 coding sequence is TGTGCCATCAACAACCACTATGGCTACACCTTC. Amino acid sequence: CAINNHYGYTF. The chain joins TRBV10-3 to TRBJ1-2; no clear D. This CDR3 has 11 residues. Germline lookup yields CDR1 ENHRY and CDR2 SYGVKD. Trimming pared 7 bases from V and 3 bases from J, leaving 6 bases between.

CDR3 loop: CASRRYGANVLTF. CDR3 DNA: TGTGCCAGTAGAAGGTATGGGGCCAACGTCCTGACTTTC. The V gene is TRBV19, the J gene TRBJ2-6; D is unresolved. Germline values: CDR1 LNHDA, CDR2 SQIVND (reference sequence). V was trimmed by 6 bases and J by 3 bases, leaving 6 bases between them. This CDR3 has 13 amino acids.

This sequence joins TRBV5-1 and TRBJ2-7, with D possibly matching TRBD1 (5 bases). The CDR3 is made up of 15 amino acids. Germline V gene sequence: CDR1 SGHRS, CDR2 YFSETQ. Trimming pared 1 base from V and 3 bases from J, leaving 14 bases between. CDR3 sequence reads: CASSLTPDSLYEQYF. The CDR3 region has the DNA TGCGCCAGCAGCTTGACCCCCGACAGTCTCTACGAGCAGTACTTC.

The gene calls are TRBV10-3 and TRBJ1-2; D perhaps matches TRBD1 (6 bases). Germline V gene lookup returns CDR1 ENHRY and CDR2 SYGVKD. The CDR3 spans 15 residues. Trimming pared 2 bases from V and 4 bases from J, leaving 14 bases between. CDR3 loop: CAISEREGEGYGYTF. CDR3 coding DNA: TGTGCCATCAGTGAGAGAGAGGGGGAAGGCTATGGCTACACCTTC.

In this sample, this clone turned up once. The rearrangement uses TRBV7-9 and TRBJ2-4, with 9 bases lining up with TRBD1. Germline V CDR1 and CDR2: SEHNR, FQNEAQ (reference sequence). V lost 5 bases and J lost 6; bases outside the gene matches: 5. The CDR3 contains 14 residues. The chain's CDR3 is CASSPGQGRNIQYF. The CDR3 nucleotides read TGTGCCAGCAGCCCGGGACAGGGTAGAAACATTCAGTACTTC.

The chain recombines TRBV27 with TRBJ2-1, with 7 bases aligning to TRBD1. Unmatched junction bases numbered 7, after V lost 6 bases and J lost 2 bases. Germline CDR1 reads MNHEY; CDR2 reads SMNVEV (reference sequence). The CDR3 covers 15 residues. DNA of the CDR3: TGTGCCAGCAGACCCCGACAGGGAACCTACAATGAGCAGTTCTTC. Its protein product is CASRPRQGTYNEQFF.

This clone appeared many times. CDR3 nucleotide sequence: TGTGCCAGCAGTGAAGAGGTGAACACCGGGGAGCTGTTTTTT. It specifies CASSEEVNTGELFF. This chain connects TRBV6-4 to TRBJ2-2; D gene ambiguous. Trimming pared 3 bases from V and 1 base from J, leaving 6 bases between. CDR1 MRHNA and CDR2 SNTAGT come from the germline V gene. CDR3 length equals 14 residues.

The chain couples TRBV16 to TRBJ2-7, with D hard to call. In germline, CDR1 is KGHSY, CDR2 FQNENV. The CDR3 covers 14 residues. V shed 3 bases and J shed 2 bases, with 11 bases lying between them. CDR3 region: CASSHGVRAYEQYF. The CDR3 coding sequence is TGTGCCAGCAGCCACGGTGTCAGAGCCTACGAGCAGTACTTC.

This sequence joins TRBV7-8 and TRBJ2-1, with 14 bases fitting TRBD2. Germline loops: CDR1 SGHVS, CDR2 FQNEAQ. The J segment lost 8 bases and the V segment lost 0 bases, leaving 6 bases of the junction unmatched. The CDR3 has 17 amino acids. Here the CDR3 reads CASSLAPGLAGVHEQFF. The CDR3 nucleotides are TGTGCCAGCAGCTTAGCGCCGGGACTAGCGGGAGTACATGAGCAGTTCTTC.

A few counts support this clone. The chain couples TRBV16 to TRBJ1-2, with a possible D match to TRBD1 (6 bases). The CDR3 loop spans 15 amino acids. Germline assignment: CDR1 KGHSY and CDR2 FQNENV. V was clipped by 0 bases and J by 4 bases, with 12 bases between them. The CDR3 reads CASSQSIAGAYGYTF. CDR3 coding DNA: TGTGCCAGCAGCCAATCTATCGCAGGGGCCTATGGCTACACCTTC.

This clone was observed once. V usage is TRBV6-6 and J usage is TRBJ1-2; D is possibly TRBD1 (6 bases). Per germline, CDR1 MNHNY and CDR2 SVGAGI (reference sequence). Trimming stripped 2 bases from V and 10 bases from J, with 11 bases between. This CDR3 comprises 12 residues. CDR3 in DNA: TGTGCCAGCAGTTACGGTCGGGGGGCCTACACCTTC. Encoded protein: CASSYGRGAYTF.

The CDR3 DNA sequence: TGCGCCAGCAGCACCCGACGGGGAGAAAAACTGTTTTTT. This translates into CASSTRRGEKLFF. This chain uses TRBV4-1 with TRBJ1-4; D gene uncertain. The CDR3 covers 13 residues. V lost 5 bases and J lost 8, with 12 bases in between. The germline V gene has CDR1 MGHRA and CDR2 YSYEKL.

J is TRBJ1-5 and V is TRBV5-6; TRBD1 is a possible D gene (5 bases). The germline CDR1 and CDR2 sequences are SGHDT and YYEEEE. Trimming took 0 bases from V and 4 from J, leaving 14 bases between them. CDR3 size: 16 residues. The CDR3 bases are TGTGCCAGCAGCTTGGCAGGCCGGACAAATAATCAGCCCCAGCATTTT. Its translation is CASSLAGRTNNQPQHF.

The chain employs TRBV27 and TRBJ2-1, with TRBD2 matching over 14 bases. The germline V gene encodes CDR1 MNHEY and CDR2 SMNVEV (reference sequence). J was trimmed by 9 bases and V by 5 bases; bases with no gene match: 9. The CDR3 is 16 amino acids. This CDR3 reads CASSSTGLAGVSEQFF. In nucleotides, the CDR3 is TGTGCCAGCAGTAGCACGGGACTAGCGGGAGTCAGTGAGCAGTTCTTC.